This record concerns one T cell receptor (beta chain) sequence. The study ran its PCR with 60 Vbeta and 13 Jbeta primers. Generated by immunoSEQ multiplex PCR, the TCRdb table keeps only in-frame clones and is missing some. The sample has around 150,000 clones, over 60% seen once; the top ten hold around 2%. This sample was included in a study of cytomegalovirus exposure and HLA in healthy donors. Germline CDR1 reads SGHRS; CDR2 reads YFSETQ. CDR3 size: 14 residues. V gave up 0 bases and J gave up 0 bases, with 5 bases separating them. This chain connects TRBV5-1 to TRBJ2-3; D uncertain. The sequenced sample was PBMCs. The TCR comes from a man aged 30-40 years in good health and CMV-seronegative. DNA of the CDR3: TGCGCCAGCAGCTTGGGAGTGAGCACAGATACGCAGTATTTT. As protein: CASSLGVSTDTQYF.